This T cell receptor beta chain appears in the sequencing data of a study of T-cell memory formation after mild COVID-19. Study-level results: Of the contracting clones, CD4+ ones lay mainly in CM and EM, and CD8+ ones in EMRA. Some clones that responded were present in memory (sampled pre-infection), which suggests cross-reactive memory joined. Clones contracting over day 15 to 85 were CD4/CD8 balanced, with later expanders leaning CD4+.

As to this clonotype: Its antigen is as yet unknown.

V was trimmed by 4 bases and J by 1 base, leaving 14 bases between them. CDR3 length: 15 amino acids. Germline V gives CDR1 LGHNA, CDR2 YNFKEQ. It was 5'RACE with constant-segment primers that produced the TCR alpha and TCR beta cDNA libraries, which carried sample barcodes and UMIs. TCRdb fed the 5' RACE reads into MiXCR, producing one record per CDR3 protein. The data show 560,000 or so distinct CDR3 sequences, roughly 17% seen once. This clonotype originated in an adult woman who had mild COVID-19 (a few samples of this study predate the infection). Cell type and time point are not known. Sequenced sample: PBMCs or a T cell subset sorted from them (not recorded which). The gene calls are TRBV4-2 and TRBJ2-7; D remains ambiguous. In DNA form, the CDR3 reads TGTGCCAGCAGCCCCTCCCGAGACGGTTCCTACGAGCAGTACTTC. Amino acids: CASSPSRDGSYEQYF.